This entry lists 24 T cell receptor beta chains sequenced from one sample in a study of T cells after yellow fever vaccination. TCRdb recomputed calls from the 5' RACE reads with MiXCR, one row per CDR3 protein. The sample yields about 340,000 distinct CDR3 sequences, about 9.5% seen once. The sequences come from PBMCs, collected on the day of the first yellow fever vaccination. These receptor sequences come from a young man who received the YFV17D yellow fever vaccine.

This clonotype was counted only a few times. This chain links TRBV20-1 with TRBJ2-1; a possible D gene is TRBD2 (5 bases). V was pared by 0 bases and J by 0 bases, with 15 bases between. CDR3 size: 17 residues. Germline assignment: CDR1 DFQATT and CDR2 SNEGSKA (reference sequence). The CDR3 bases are TGCAGTGCTAGAGATGCGGGCGGGCAGGCCTCCTACAATGAGCAGTTCTTC. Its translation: CSARDAGGQASYNEQFF.

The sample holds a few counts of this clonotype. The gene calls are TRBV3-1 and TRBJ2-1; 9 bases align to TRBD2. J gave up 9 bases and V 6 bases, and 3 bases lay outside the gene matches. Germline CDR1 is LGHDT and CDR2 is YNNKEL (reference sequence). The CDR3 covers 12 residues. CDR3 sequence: CASRVSGGEQFF. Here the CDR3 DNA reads TGTGCCAGCAGGGTTAGCGGGGGTGAGCAGTTCTTC.

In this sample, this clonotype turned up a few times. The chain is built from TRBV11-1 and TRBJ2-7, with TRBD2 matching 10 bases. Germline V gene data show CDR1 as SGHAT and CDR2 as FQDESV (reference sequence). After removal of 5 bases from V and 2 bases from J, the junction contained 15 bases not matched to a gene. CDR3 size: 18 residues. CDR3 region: CASSPPSGGLYSPYEQYF. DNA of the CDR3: TGTGCCAGCAGCCCCCCTAGCGGGGGCCTCTACTCGCCCTACGAGCAGTACTTC.

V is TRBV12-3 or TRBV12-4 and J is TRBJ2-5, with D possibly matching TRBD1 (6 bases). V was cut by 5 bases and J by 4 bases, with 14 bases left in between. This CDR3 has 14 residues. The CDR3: CASSDNRDLETQYF. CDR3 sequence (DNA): TGTGCCAGCAGTGACAACAGGGATCTAGAGACCCAGTACTTC.

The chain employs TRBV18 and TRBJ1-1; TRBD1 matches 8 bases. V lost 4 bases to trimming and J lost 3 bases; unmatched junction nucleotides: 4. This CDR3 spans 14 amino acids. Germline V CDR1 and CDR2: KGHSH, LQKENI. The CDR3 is CASSQTGADTEAFF. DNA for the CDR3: TGTGCCAGCTCACAGACAGGGGCGGACACTGAAGCTTTCTTT.

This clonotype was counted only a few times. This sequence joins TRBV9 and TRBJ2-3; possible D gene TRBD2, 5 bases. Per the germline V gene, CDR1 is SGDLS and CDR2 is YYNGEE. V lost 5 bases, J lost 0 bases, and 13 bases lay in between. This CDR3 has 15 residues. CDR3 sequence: CASSVRTSSTDTQYF. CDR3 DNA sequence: TGTGCCAGCAGTGTAAGGACTTCTAGCACAGATACGCAGTATTTT.

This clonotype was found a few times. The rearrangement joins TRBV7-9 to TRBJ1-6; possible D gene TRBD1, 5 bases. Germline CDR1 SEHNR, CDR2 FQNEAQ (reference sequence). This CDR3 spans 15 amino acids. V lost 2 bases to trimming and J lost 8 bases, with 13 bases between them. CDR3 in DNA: TGTGCCAGCAGCTTATGGGGCGGGGCCGATTCACCCCTCCACTTT. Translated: CASSLWGGADSPLHF.

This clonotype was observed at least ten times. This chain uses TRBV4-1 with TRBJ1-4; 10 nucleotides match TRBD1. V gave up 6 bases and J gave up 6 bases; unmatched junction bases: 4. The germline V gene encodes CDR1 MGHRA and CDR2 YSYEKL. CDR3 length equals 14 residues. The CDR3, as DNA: TGCGCCAGCAGACGACAGGGGGCGGATGAAAAACTGTTTTTT. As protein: CASRRQGADEKLFF.

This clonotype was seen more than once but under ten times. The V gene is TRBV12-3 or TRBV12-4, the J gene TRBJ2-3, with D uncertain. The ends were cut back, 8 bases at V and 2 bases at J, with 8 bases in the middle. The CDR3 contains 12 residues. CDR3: CASPLHTDTQYF. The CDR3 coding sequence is TGTGCCAGCCCCTTACACACAGATACGCAGTATTTT.

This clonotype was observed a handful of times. The CDR3 spells CASSPVTSWWAEQFF. DNA of the CDR3: TGTGCCAGCTCACCGGTTACTAGCTGGTGGGCTGAGCAGTTCTTC. The rearrangement uses TRBV18 and TRBJ2-1; perhaps TRBD2 as D (6 bases). CDR1 KGHSH and CDR2 LQKENI come from the germline V gene. V lost 3 bases to trimming and J lost 9 bases, with 18 bases between them. The CDR3 is 15 residues long.

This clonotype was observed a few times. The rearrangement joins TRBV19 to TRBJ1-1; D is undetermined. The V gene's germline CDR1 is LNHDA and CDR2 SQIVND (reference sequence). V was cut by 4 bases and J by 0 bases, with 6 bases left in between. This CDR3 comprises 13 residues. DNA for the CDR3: TGTGCCAGTAGTAGAAGGATGAACACTGAAGCTTTCTTT. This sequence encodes CASSRRMNTEAFF. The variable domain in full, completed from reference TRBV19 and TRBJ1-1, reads DGGITQSPKYLFRKEGQNVTLSCEQNLNHDAMYWYRQDPGQGLRLIYYSQIVNDFQKGDIAEGYSVSREKKESFPLTVTSAQKNPTAFYLCASSRRMNTEAFFGQGTRLTVV.

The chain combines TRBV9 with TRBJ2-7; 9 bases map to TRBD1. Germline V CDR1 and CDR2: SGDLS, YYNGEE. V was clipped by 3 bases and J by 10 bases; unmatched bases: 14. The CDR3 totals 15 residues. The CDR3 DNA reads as TGTGCCAGCAGCGCCGGGGGACAGGGTGGGGTGGGCCAGTACTTC. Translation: CASSAGGQGGVGQYF.

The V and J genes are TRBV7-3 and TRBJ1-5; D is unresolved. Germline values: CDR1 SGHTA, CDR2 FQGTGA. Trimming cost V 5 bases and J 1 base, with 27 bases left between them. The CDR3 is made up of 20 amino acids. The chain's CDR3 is CASSQNVTRAVGWSNQPQHF. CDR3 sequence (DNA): TGTGCCAGCAGCCAAAACGTTACGCGGGCAGTGGGATGGAGCAATCAGCCCCAGCATTTT.

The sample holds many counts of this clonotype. The CDR3 DNA is TGTGCCAGCAGCTCCACCGTGGATACGCAGTATTTT. It encodes CASSSTVDTQYF. The chain employs TRBV7-2 and TRBJ2-3; D is unresolved. This CDR3 region has 12 residues. Trimming took off 4 bases at V and 6 bases at J, with 8 bases between the two ends. Germline V gene lookup returns CDR1 SGHTA and CDR2 FQGNSA.

For the CDR3, the DNA is TGTGCCAGCAGCTTAACTACCGAGGGGACGCAGTATTTT. Protein product: CASSLTTEGTQYF. V and J are TRBV7-2 and TRBJ2-3, with D perhaps matching TRBD1 or TRBD2 (5 bases each). Germline CDR1 reads SGHTA; CDR2 reads FQGNSA. This CDR3 contains 13 residues. V was clipped by 2 bases and J by 9 bases, with 12 bases between them.

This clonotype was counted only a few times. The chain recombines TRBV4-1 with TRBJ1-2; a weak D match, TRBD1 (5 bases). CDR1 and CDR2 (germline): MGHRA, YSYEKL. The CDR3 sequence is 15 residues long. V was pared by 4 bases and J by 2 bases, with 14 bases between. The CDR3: CASSREQEINYGYTF. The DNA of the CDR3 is TGCGCCAGCAGCCGGGAACAGGAGATCAACTATGGCTACACCTTC.

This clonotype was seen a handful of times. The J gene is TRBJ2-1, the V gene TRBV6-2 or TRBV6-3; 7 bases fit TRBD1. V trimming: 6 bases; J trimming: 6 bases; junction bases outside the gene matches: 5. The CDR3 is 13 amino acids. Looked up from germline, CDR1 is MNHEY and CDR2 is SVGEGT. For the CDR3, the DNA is TGTGCCAGCAGGAAGACAGGGTTCAATGAGCAGTTCTTC. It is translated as CASRKTGFNEQFF.

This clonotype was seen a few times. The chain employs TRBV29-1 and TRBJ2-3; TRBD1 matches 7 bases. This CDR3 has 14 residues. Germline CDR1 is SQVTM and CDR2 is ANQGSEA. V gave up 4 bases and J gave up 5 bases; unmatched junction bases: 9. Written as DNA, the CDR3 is TGCAGCGTTGCTGGGGACAGCGGATTAGATACGCAGTATTTT. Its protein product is CSVAGDSGLDTQYF.

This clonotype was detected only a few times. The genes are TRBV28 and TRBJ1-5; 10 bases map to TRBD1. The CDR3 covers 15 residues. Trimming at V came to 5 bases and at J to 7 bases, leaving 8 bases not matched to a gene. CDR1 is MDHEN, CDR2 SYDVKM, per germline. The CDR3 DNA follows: TGTGCCAGCAGTACCCCGGGACAGGGGATGCAGCCCCAGCATTTT. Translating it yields CASSTPGQGMQPQHF.

The chain's CDR3 is CAEQSGGEQETQYF. The CDR3 region has the DNA TGTGCCGAGCAGAGCGGGGGCGAACAAGAGACCCAGTACTTC. The chain links TRBV7-2 to TRBJ2-5, with 8 bases fitting TRBD2. Germline CDR1 and CDR2: SGHTA and FQGNSA. V dropped 11 bases and J dropped 2; count of bases not matched to a gene: 10. There are 14 residues in the CDR3.

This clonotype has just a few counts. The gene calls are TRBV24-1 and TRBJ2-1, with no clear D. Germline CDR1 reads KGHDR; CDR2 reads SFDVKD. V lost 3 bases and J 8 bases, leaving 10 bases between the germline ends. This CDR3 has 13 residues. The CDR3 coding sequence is TGTGCCACCAGTGATGCGGACGTCGATGAGCAGTTCTTC. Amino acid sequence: CATSDADVDEQFF.

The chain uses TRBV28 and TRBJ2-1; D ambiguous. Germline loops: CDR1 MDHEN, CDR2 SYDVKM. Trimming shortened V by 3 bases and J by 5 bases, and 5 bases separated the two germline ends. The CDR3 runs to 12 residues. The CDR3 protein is CASSFQNNEQFF. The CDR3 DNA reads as TGTGCCAGCAGTTTCCAGAACAATGAGCAGTTCTTC.

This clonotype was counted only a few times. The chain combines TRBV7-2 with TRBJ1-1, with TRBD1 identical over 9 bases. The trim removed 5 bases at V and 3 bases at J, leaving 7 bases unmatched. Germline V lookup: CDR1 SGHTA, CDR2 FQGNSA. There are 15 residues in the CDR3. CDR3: CASSPRQGGDTEAFF. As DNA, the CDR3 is TGTGCCAGCAGCCCGCGACAGGGGGGAGACACTGAAGCTTTCTTT.

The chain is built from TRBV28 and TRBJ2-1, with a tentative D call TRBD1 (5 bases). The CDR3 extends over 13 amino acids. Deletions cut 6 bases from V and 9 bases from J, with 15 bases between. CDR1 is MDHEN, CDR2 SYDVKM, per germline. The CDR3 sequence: CASSGFQGREQFF. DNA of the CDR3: TGTGCCAGCAGCGGTTTCCAGGGTCGTGAGCAGTTCTTC.